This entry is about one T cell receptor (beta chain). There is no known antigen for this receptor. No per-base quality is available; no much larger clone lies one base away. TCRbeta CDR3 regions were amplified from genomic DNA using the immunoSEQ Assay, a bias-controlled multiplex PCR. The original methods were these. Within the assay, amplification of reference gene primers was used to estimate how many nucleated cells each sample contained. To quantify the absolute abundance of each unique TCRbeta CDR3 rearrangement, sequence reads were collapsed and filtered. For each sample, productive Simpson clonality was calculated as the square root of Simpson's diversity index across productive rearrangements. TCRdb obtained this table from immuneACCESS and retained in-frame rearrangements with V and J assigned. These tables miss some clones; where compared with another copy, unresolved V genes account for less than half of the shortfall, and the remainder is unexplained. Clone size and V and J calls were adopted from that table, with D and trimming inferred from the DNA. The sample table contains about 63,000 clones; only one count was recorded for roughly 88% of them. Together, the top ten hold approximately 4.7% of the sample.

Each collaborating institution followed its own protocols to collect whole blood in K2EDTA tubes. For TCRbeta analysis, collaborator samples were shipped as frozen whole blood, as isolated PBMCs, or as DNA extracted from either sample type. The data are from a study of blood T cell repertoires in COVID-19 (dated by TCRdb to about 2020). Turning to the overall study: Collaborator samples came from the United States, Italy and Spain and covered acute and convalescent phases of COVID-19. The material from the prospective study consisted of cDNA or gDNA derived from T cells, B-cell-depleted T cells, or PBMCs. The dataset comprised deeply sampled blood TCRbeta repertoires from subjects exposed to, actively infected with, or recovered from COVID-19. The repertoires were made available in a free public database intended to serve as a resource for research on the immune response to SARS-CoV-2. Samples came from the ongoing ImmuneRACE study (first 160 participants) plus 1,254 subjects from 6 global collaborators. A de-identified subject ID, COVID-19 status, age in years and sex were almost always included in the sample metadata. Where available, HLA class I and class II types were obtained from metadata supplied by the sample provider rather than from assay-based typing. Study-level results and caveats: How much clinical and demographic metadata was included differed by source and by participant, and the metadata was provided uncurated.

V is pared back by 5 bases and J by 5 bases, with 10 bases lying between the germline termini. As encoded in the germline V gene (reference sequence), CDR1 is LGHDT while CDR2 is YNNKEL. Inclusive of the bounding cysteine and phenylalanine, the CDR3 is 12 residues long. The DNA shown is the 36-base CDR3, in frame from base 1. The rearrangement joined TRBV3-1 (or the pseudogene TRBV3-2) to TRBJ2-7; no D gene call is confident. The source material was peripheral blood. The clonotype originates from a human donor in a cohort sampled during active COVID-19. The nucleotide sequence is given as TGTGCCAGCAGCTTACCTAGTCACGAGCAGTACTTC. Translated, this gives CASSLPSHEQYF.